This T cell receptor (beta chain) was obtained from a study of CD8 T cells in ankylosing spondylitis. General study points: Ankylosing spondylitis blood appeared to be characterized by a TCR beta motif of eight or nine highly homologous variants. Researchers reportedly found disease-linked clones significantly enriched in matched ankylosing spondylitis synovial fluid.

J lost 2 bases, V lost 0 bases, and 5 bases had no gene match. Per the germline V gene, CDR1 is LGHDT and CDR2 is YNNKEL (reference sequence). The CDR3 has 17 amino acids. To note about this clonotype: What it binds is unknown.

From the 5' RACE reads, TCRdb called clonotypes with MiXCR, one entry per CDR3 protein. Seen here are about 260,000 distinct CDR3 sequences, over 15% observed once, and the top ten hold roughly 8%. J is TRBJ2-5 and V is TRBV3-1, with TRBD2 matching 11 bases. The source is a male donor with ankylosing spondylitis or in good health (not recorded which). The sample was blood, either unsorted or a sorted T cell fraction (not recorded which). The CDR3 loop is CASSQDRLAGGQETQYF. The CDR3 region has the DNA TGTGCCAGCAGCCAAGATAGGCTAGCGGGAGGACAAGAGACCCAGTACTTC.